Here is one T cell receptor (beta chain) with its context. Its antigen is unknown. Nothing much larger sits one base from this clone, and base qualities are not available. The record originates from a study of blood T cell repertoires in COVID-19 (dated by TCRdb to the early 2020s). In the study overall: Collaborator samples came from the United States, Italy and Spain and covered acute and convalescent phases of COVID-19. Where HLA class I and class II types were available, the types were taken from metadata supplied by the sample provider, not from assay-based typing. The samples were drawn from the first 160 participants of the ongoing ImmuneRACE study and from 950 to 1,500 subjects provided by 6 global collaborators. The repertoires were released in a freely available public database meant as a resource for research on the immune response to SARS-CoV-2. The material from the prospective study consisted of cDNA or gDNA derived from T cells, B-cell-depleted T cells, or PBMCs. Subjects who had been exposed to COVID-19, were actively infected with it, or had recovered from it provided the deeply sampled blood TCRbeta repertoires that made up the dataset. A de-identified subject ID, COVID-19 status, age in years and sex were almost always included in the sample metadata. General findings and caveats noted by the study authors: Clinical and demographic metadata were provided uncurated, with the amount varying by source and participant.

Whole blood was collected in K2EDTA tubes by collaborating institutions according to the institutions' own protocols. For TCRbeta analysis, collaborator samples were shipped as frozen whole blood, as isolated PBMCs, or as DNA extracted from either sample type. Relative to germline, V is 5 bases shorter and J is 4 bases shorter, with 14 bases between their ends. The CDR3 sequence holds 14 residues, the cysteine and phenylalanine included. Just CDR3 DNA is preserved here, 42 bases in frame from base 1. CDR1 and CDR2 (MDHEN, SYDVKM) derive from the germline V gene. The immunoSEQ Assay, a bias-controlled multiplex PCR, was used to amplify TCRbeta CDR3 regions from genomic DNA. The paper's processing steps were these. Within the assay, amplification of reference gene primers was used to estimate how many nucleated cells each sample contained. Sequence reads were collapsed and filtered to measure the absolute abundance of every unique TCRbeta CDR3 rearrangement. For each sample, productive Simpson clonality was calculated as the square root of Simpson's diversity index over productive rearrangements. Here the immuneACCESS table is served through TCRdb, limited to in-frame sequences with V and J called. Missing clones are a known gap in these copies; in checked studies unresolved V genes cover under half, and the rest lacks a known reason. The V and J calls and clone size are taken from that table; D and trimming were inferred from the DNA. Within this sample are around 250,000 clones, with 80% to 85% of them counted one time only. The ten largest clones take up approximately 4.7% of the sample.

The V gene is TRBV28 and the J gene is TRBJ1-2; the D segment cannot be called with confidence. The TCR was taken from a man in his fifties with active or convalescent COVID-19. Sequencing was done on a sample of peripheral blood. Here is the DNA: TGTGCCAGCAGTAATGTGGAGGGTGTCTATGGCTACACCTTC. The encoded protein is CASSNVEGVYGYTF.